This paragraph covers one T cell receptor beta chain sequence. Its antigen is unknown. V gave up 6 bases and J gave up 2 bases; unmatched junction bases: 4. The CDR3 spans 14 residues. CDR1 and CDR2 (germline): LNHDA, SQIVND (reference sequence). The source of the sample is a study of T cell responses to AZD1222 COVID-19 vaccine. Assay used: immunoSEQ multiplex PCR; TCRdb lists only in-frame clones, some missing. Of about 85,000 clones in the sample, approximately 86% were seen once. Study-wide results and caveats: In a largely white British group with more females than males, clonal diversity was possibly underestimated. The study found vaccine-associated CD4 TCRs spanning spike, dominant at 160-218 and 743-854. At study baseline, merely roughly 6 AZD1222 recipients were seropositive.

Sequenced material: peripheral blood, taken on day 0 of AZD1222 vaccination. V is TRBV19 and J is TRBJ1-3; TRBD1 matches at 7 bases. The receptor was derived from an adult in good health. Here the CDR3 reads CASRRTGTGNTIYF. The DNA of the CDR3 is TGTGCCAGTAGGCGGACAGGTACTGGAAACACCATATATTTT.